This T cell receptor beta chain was sequenced in a study of cytomegalovirus exposure and HLA in healthy donors. The study, taken as a whole, reports: A few CMV-associated chains proved CMV antigen-specific in vitro. The TCR clusters that emerged in the first cohort tended, a later analysis found, to co-occur in the approximately 120 validation repertoires. Investigators reported about 160 TCR beta chains as tied to cytomegalovirus.

Separate from the 666-subject first cohort was the approximately 120-subject validation cohort, to which the donors belonged. On this clone itself: Its antigen is as yet unknown.

Trimming cost V 4 bases and J 4 bases; bases outside gene matches: 7. This CDR3 comprises 16 residues. Germline V lookup: CDR1 MGHRA, CDR2 YSYEKL. The table came from immunoSEQ multiplex PCR; TCRdb's copy has only in-frame clones and leaves some out. The repertoire has about 250,000 clones, 87% of them found once; the top ten carry 2.5% to 3%. V usage is TRBV4-1 and J usage is TRBJ2-5; 12 bases are a match to TRBD2. Sequencing was done on a sample of PBMCs. The clonotype comes from a young man in good health and CMV-seronegative. The CDR3 region is CASSLQLAGGRETQYF. The CDR3 DNA is TGCGCCAGCAGCCTTCAACTAGCGGGGGGTCGAGAGACCCAGTACTTC.